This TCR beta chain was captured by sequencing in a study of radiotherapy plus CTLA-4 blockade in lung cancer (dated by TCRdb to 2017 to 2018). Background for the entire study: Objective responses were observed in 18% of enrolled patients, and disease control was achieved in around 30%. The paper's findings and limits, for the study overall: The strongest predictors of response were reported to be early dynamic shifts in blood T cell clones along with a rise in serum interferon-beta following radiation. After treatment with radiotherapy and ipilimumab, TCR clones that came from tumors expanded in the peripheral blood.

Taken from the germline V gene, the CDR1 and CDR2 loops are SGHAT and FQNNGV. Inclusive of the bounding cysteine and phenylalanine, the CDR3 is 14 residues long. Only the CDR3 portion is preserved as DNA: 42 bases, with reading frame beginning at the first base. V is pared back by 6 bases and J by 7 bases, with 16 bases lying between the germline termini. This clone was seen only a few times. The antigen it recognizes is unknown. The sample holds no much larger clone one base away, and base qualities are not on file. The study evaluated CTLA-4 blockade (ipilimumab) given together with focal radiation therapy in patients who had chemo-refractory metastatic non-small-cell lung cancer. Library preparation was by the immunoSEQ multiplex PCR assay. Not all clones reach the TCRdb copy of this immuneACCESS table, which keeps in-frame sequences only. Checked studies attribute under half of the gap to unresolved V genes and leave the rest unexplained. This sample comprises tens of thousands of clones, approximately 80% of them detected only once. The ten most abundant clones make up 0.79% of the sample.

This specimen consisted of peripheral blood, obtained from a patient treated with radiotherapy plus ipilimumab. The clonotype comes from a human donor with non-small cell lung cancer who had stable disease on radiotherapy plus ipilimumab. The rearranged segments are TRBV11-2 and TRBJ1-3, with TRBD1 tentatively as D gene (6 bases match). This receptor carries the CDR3 CASRPYRDGNTIYF. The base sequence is TGTGCCAGCAGACCCTACAGGGATGGGAACACCATATATTTT. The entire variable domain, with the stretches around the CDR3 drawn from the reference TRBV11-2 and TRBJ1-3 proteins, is EAGVAQSPRYKIIEKRQSVAFWCNPISGHATLYWYQQILGQGPKLLIQFQNNGVVDDSQLPKDRFSAERLKGVDSTLKIQPAKLEDSAVYLCASRPYRDGNTIYFGEGSWLTVV.